This T cell receptor beta chain was sequenced during a study of T-cell reconstitution after alpha-beta-depleted transplantation in children. Findings and limits, study-wide: T cells produced anew were the main source of T-cell counts and diversity one year after transplant. For some patients, TCRbeta diversity was high at day 60 because of recipient T cells and thymic progenitors that survived. There were reportedly several hundred expanded graft clones from which alpha-beta T cells came about two months after transplant.

This clonotype has ten or more counts. Antigen specificity is unknown. For TCRbeta, the library was prepared with unique molecular identifiers. TCRdb called the PCR reads again in MiXCR, with one record for every CDR3 protein. The sample gives nearly 200,000 distinct CDR3 sequences, roughly 6.3% of which show up once; around 4.4% is in the top ten. The length of the CDR3 is 16 residues. J was trimmed by 1 base and V by 0 bases; bases with no gene match: 2. Germline lookup yields CDR1 ENHRY and CDR2 SYGVKD. The chain uses TRBV10-3 and TRBJ2-2, with TRBD1 matching 7 bases. Specimen: PBMCs, collected before TCRalphabeta/CD19-depleted stem cell transplant. This receptor was identified in a girl under three years old with combined immunodeficiency, due to receive a stem cell transplant. The CDR3 DNA follows: TGTGCCATCAGTGAGTCCCGGGACAGGAACACCGGGGAGCTGTTTTTT. Its translation: CAISESRDRNTGELFF.